Listed below are T cell receptor beta chains from one sample, sequenced in a study of CD4 T cells in relation to SARS-CoV-2 and coronaviruses. Data came from immunoSEQ multiplex PCR; TCRdb stores just in-frame clones and leaves some out. The sample has 60,000 to 65,000 clones, 94% seen once; the top ten hold 0.12% to 0.15%. Source material: naive CD4+ T cells from PBMCs. The receptors were gathered from a human donor in good health. CDR3s include the opening cysteine and the closing phenylalanine or tryptophan. The D gene is left open where the match is weak. Not all rows give a size; the values are once, few, many and, for expanded clones, a class.

d_gene,j_gene,v_gene,abundance,CDR3nt,CDR3aa
-,TRBJ2-7,TRBV6-6,once,TGTGCCAGCAGTTACCACAGGGAAACCTACGAGCAGTACTTC,CASSYHRETYEQYF
TRBD2,TRBJ2-3,TRBV27,once,TGTGCCAGCAGTTTACTCCCGGGGGGGGGAGGGATGAGAAATACGCAGTATTTT,CASSLLPGGGGMRNTQYF
-,TRBJ2-7,TRBV27,-,TGTGCCAGCAGTTTATGGGCCGAGAGCTCCTACGAGCAGTACTTC,CASSLWAESSYEQYF
-,TRBJ2-1,TRBV11-2,-,TGTGCCAGCAGCCCTATTCTAGGCGTGGGTAGGAAGAACAATGAGCAGTTCTTC,CASSPILGVGRKNNEQFF
TRBD1,TRBJ2-3,TRBV27,-,TGTGCCAGCAGTGCCGACAGGGGGCTGGATACGCAGTATTTT,CASSADRGLDTQYF
TRBD2,TRBJ2-7,TRBV18,-,TGTGCCAGCTCACCGCCTCTTCGTGAGCGGGAGGACGCCTACGAGCAGTACTTC,CASSPPLREREDAYEQYF
TRBD2,TRBJ2-4,TRBV15,-,TGTGCCACCAGCAGAGGTCAACTAGCGGGGGCCAAAAACATTCAGTACTTC,CATSRGQLAGAKNIQYF
TRBD1,TRBJ2-1,TRBV6-1,-,TGTGCCAGCAGTGATGTACAGGGGGGCCCCTACAATGAGCAGTTCTTC,CASSDVQGGPYNEQFF
-,TRBJ2-7,TRBV3-1/TRBV3-2,-,TGTGCCAGCAGCCGGGGGCCTGCCTACGAGCAGTACTTC,CASSRGPAYEQYF
-,TRBJ2-2,TRBV4-2,-,TGTGCCAGCAGCCAAGATGGGCCAGGGACGAGGCCCGGGTCCACCGGGGAGCTGTTTTTT,CASSQDGPGTRPGSTGELFF
TRBD1,TRBJ2-5,TRBV7-2,-,TGTGCCAGCAGCTCACAGGGGGACCAAGAGACCCAGTACTTC,CASSSQGDQETQYF
-,TRBJ2-7,TRBV4-2,-,TGTGCCAGCAGCCAAGGGAGTCGTAGCGTGAGCTCCTACGAGCAGTACTTC,CASSQGSRSVSSYEQYF
TRBD1,TRBJ1-5,TRBV5-1,-,TGCGCCAGCAGCTTGGAAGGGGGCGCGGGTCAGCCCCAGCATTTT,CASSLEGGAGQPQHF
-,TRBJ1-5,TRBV6-4,-,TGTGCCAGCAGTGACTCGATAGGGCTGGAGGGGGTGGATCAGCCCCAGCATTTT,CASSDSIGLEGVDQPQHF
TRBD1,TRBJ2-7,TRBV7-7,-,TGTGCCAGCAGCTTGGGACAGCCCCCCTACGAGCAGTACTTC,CASSLGQPPYEQYF
TRBD2,TRBJ2-3,TRBV10-3,-,TGTGCCATCACGGCTAGCGGGATGGCGGGAGATACGCAGTATTTT,CAITASGMAGDTQYF
-,TRBJ2-5,TRBV19,-,TGTGCCAGTAGTTATAGAGAATACCAGTACTTC,CASSYREYQYF
TRBD2,TRBJ2-3,TRBV28,-,TGTGCCAGCAGTTTACGCGGGAGATCAGATACGCAGTATTTT,CASSLRGRSDTQYF
-,TRBJ2-7,TRBV27,-,TGTGCCAGCAGGACGGGAAACTACGAGCAGTACTTC,CASRTGNYEQYF
TRBD1,TRBJ2-2,TRBV10-1,-,TGCGCCAGCAGTGAGCCCGACGGGACAGGGGCCGGGGAGCTGTTTTTT,CASSEPDGTGAGELFF
-,TRBJ1-6,TRBV7-9,-,TGTGCCAGCAGCTCTCGAACAGATAATTCACCCCTCCACTTT,CASSSRTDNSPLHF
-,TRBJ2-1,TRBV28,-,TGTGCCAGCACTAATCGACCCACGGGGGAGCAGTTCTTC,CASTNRPTGEQFF
-,TRBJ2-2,TRBV5-1,-,TGCGCCAGCAGCTTGATTGGGACGAACACCGGGGAGCTGTTTTTT,CASSLIGTNTGELFF
-,TRBJ2-2,TRBV5-1,-,TGCGCCAGCAGCTTGGCCGTCGGGACCAACACCGGGGAGCTGTTTTTT,CASSLAVGTNTGELFF
-,TRBJ1-5,TRBV28,-,TGTGCCAGCAGTTCCCCCCCGGAGCCCCAGCATTTT,CASSSPPEPQHF
TRBD2,TRBJ2-7,TRBV28,-,TGTGCCAGCAGGTCCCCTAGCGGGAGTAACGAGCAGTACTTC,CASRSPSGSNEQYF
TRBD2,TRBJ2-7,TRBV5-1,-,TGCGCCAGCAGCAAGCGGGAAAGCTCCTACGAGCAGTACTTC,CASSKRESSYEQYF
TRBD1,TRBJ2-5,TRBV11-2,-,TGTGCCAGCAGCCCTGACAGGGGGCATAGGACCCAGTACTTC,CASSPDRGHRTQYF
TRBD2,TRBJ2-2,TRBV2,-,TGTGCCAGCAGTCTGACTAGCGGAGGAACCGGGGAGCTGTTTTTT,CASSLTSGGTGELFF
TRBD2,TRBJ2-3,TRBV9,once,TGTGCCAGCAGCGTAGCCCAAGGCGGGAGGACAGATACGCAGTATTTT,CASSVAQGGRTDTQYF
TRBD2,TRBJ2-7,TRBV7-6,once,TGTGCCAGCAGCATGAGACTAGCGGGAGTTTACGAGCAGTACTTC,CASSMRLAGVYEQYF
TRBD1,TRBJ2-7,TRBV20-1,-,TGCAGTGCTAGTGGCTACAGGACAGGCCTAAGCTCCTACGAGCAGTACTTC,CSASGYRTGLSSYEQYF
-,TRBJ2-7,TRBV6-5,once,TGTGCCAGCAGACCCGGGACCGCCTACGAGCAGTACTTC,CASRPGTAYEQYF
-,TRBJ1-5,TRBV7-2,-,TGTGCCAGCAGCTTAACTAGGGATAGCAATCAGCCCCAGCATTTT,CASSLTRDSNQPQHF
-,TRBJ1-1,TRBV11-2,-,TGTGCCAGCAGCTTAGAGACAAATCTGAACACTGAAGCTTTCTTT,CASSLETNLNTEAFF
-,TRBJ2-1,TRBV12-3/TRBV12-4,-,TGTGCCAGCAGTTTAAATAATGAGCAGTTCTTC,CASSLNNEQFF
-,TRBJ1-2,TRBV5-1,once,TGCGCCAGCAGCTTGGAAACCGTCAACTATGGCTACACCTTC,CASSLETVNYGYTF
-,TRBJ2-2,TRBV29-1,-,TGCAGCGTTGACAGGGGGAGGACCGGGGAGCTGTTTTTT,CSVDRGRTGELFF
-,TRBJ1-2,TRBV18,once,TGTGCCAGCTCACCAATTGGCGGAAACTATGGCTACACCTTC,CASSPIGGNYGYTF
TRBD2,TRBJ2-5,TRBV6-5,-,TGTGCCAGCAGTTTCCAGGGCGGGGGCCAGTACTTC,CASSFQGGGQYF
-,TRBJ2-7,TRBV12-3/TRBV12-4,-,TGTGCCAGCAGTTTGATAGTCGTCCAGAAGCAGTACTTC,CASSLIVVQKQYF
-,TRBJ2-7,TRBV7-9,-,TGTGCCAGCAGCTTCCCAGAGAGTCCGCAGTACTTC,CASSFPESPQYF
TRBD2,TRBJ2-1,TRBV28,-,TGTGCCAGCGGAACCTCGGGAGGTGAGCAGTTCTTC,CASGTSGGEQFF
TRBD2,TRBJ2-4,TRBV27,-,TGTGCCAGCAGTTTATCGCGGGAGGGGGCCAAAAACATTCAGTACTTC,CASSLSREGAKNIQYF
TRBD2,TRBJ2-7,TRBV2,-,TGTGCCAGCAGTGTCCTAGCGGGAGGGGGTTACGAGCAGTACTTC,CASSVLAGGGYEQYF
TRBD2,TRBJ2-1,TRBV3-1/TRBV3-2,-,TGTGCCAGCAGCCCATCCCATAAGACTAGCGGGTACAATGAGCAGTTCTTC,CASSPSHKTSGYNEQFF